These 16 T cell receptor beta chains originate from one sample sequenced in a study of blood T cell repertoires in COVID-19. Measured with immunoSEQ multiplex PCR; TCRdb has only the in-frame clones, and not every one. The repertoire includes about 160,000 clones, about 80% of them detected once, and roughly 3.4% sits in the top ten. The sequenced sample consisted of PBMCs or T cells enriched from blood (not recorded which). These receptors came from an older woman who had recovered from COVID-19.

This chain links TRBV2 with TRBJ2-3; unclear D gene. The CDR3 contains 14 residues. The V gene's germline CDR1 is SNHLY and CDR2 FYNNEI. V lost 4 bases and J 0 bases, leaving 8 bases between the germline ends. For the CDR3, the DNA is TGTGCCAGCAGTGTCACGCGGAGCACAGATACGCAGTATTTT. Its translation: CASSVTRSTDTQYF.

The rearrangement links TRBV5-4 to TRBJ1-5; D is possibly TRBD1 (6 bases). Germline CDR1 and CDR2: SGHNT and YYREEE (reference sequence). V was trimmed by 4 bases and J by 7 bases, leaving 15 bases between them. This CDR3 comprises 14 residues. The CDR3 region has the DNA TGTGCCAGCAGCCAACAGGGTTCAGGGCAGCCCCAGCATTTT. This translates into CASSQQGSGQPQHF.

The DNA for the CDR3 is TGTGCCAGCCGGGACAGGTATTTGAACACCATATATTTT. Protein product: CASRDRYLNTIYF. The chain employs TRBV2 and TRBJ1-3, with 8 bases identical to TRBD1. The V gene end was trimmed by 8 bases and the J gene end by 7 bases; junction bases not matched to a gene: 7. This CDR3 spans 13 amino acids. Germline CDR1 and CDR2: SNHLY and FYNNEI.

The DNA for the CDR3 is TGTGCCAGCAGCAAAGCGGTGTGGCATCAGCCCCAGCATTTT. It encodes CASSKAVWHQPQHF. V is TRBV21-1 and J is TRBJ1-5; whether TRBD1, the table's D call, matches the DNA was not checked. TRBV21-1 is a pseudogene locus. The CDR3 runs 14 residues.

The gene calls are TRBV5-1 and TRBJ1-1, with unresolved D. Germline CDR1 is SGHRS and CDR2 is YFSETQ. V gave up 2 bases and J gave up 4 bases, with 6 bases separating them. CDR3 length: 12 amino acids. The CDR3 here is CASSLEGTEAFF. CDR3 bases: TGCGCCAGCAGCTTAGAGGGCACTGAAGCTTTCTTT.

The rearrangement joins TRBV5-1 to TRBJ2-1; 13 bases are shared with TRBD2. The CDR3 covers 15 residues. Germline V gives CDR1 SGHRS, CDR2 YFSETQ. Trimming removed 4 bases from V and 7 bases from J; junction bases left unmatched: 5. The CDR3 sequence is CASSPGTSGVNEQFF. CDR3 nucleotides: TGCGCCAGCAGCCCCGGGACTAGCGGGGTTAATGAGCAGTTCTTC.

The chain uses TRBV7-9 and TRBJ2-3, with 8 bases aligning to TRBD1. CDR1 is SEHNR and CDR2 is FQNEAQ in the germline V gene (reference sequence). Germline trimming cut 5 bases from V and 5 bases from J; bases unmatched to any gene: 9. The CDR3 length is 15 residues. CDR3 region: CASSRDRGGKDTQYF. The CDR3 DNA reads TGTGCCAGCAGCCGTGACAGGGGTGGAAAAGATACGCAGTATTTT.

The chain couples TRBV5-1 to TRBJ2-2; D is possibly TRBD2 (6 bases). CDR1 is SGHRS, CDR2 YFSETQ, per germline. Trimming removed 0 bases at V and 4 bases at J, with 10 bases between. This CDR3 contains 15 residues. The CDR3 nucleotides are TGCGCCAGCAGCTTGGTTGGGGGGTCCACCGGGGAGCTGTTTTTT. Its protein product is CASSLVGGSTGELFF.

This clone has more than one count but fewer than ten. The J gene is TRBJ2-7, the V gene TRBV9; D might be TRBD1 (6 bases). Trimming left V 0 bases short and J 5 bases short, with 9 bases between. There are 13 residues in the CDR3. Germline V gene sequence: CDR1 SGDLS, CDR2 YYNGEE. CDR3 protein: CASSVVGGDEQYF. DNA of the CDR3: TGTGCCAGCAGCGTAGTAGGGGGAGACGAGCAGTACTTC.

The chain has TRBV18 and TRBJ1-3, with TRBD1 matching over 9 bases. V lost 6 bases to trimming and J lost 4 bases; unmatched junction nucleotides: 10. The CDR3 consists of 16 residues. CDR1 and CDR2 (germline): KGHSH, LQKENI. DNA for the CDR3: TGTGCCAGCTCTATCTCCGGGACAGGGTCAGGAAACACCATATATTTT. Translating it yields CASSISGTGSGNTIYF.

This chain's CDR3 is CSVVGGWNEKLFF. In DNA, the CDR3 is TGCAGCGTTGTTGGGGGCTGGAATGAAAAACTGTTTTTT. The chain combines TRBV29-1 with TRBJ1-4; D is perhaps TRBD1 (6 bases). The CDR3 has 13 amino acids. V was shortened by 4 bases and J by 5 bases, with 11 bases between the two germline ends. Germline loops: CDR1 SQVTM, CDR2 ANQGSEA.

The chain joins TRBV7-8 to TRBJ2-2; tentative D call: TRBD1 (6 bases). The CDR3 is 14 residues long. Germline V lookup: CDR1 SGHVS, CDR2 FQNEAQ. V was shortened by 5 bases and J by 4 bases, with 11 bases between the two germline ends. Written as DNA, the CDR3 is TGTGCCAGCAGCCAACGAGGGGGCACCGGGGAGCTGTTTTTT. The encoded protein is CASSQRGGTGELFF.

V gene TRBV6-5 combines with J gene TRBJ1-2; TRBD1 agrees at 7 bases. Unmatched junction bases numbered 3, after V lost 0 bases and J lost 8 bases. Germline V gene data show CDR1 as MNHEY and CDR2 as SVGAGI. The CDR3 is 13 residues long. The CDR3: CASSYSDRVGYTF. In nucleotides, the CDR3 is TGTGCCAGCAGTTACTCTGACAGGGTCGGCTACACCTTC.

This rearrangement joins TRBV18 to TRBJ2-4; D is uncertain. Per the germline V gene, CDR1 is KGHSH and CDR2 is LQKENI. With 0 bases removed from V and 1 base from J, the gap between germline ends came to 10 bases. CDR3 length equals 16 residues. The chain's CDR3 is CASSPPEPRAKNIQYF. DNA of the CDR3: TGTGCCAGCTCACCACCCGAGCCGCGGGCCAAAAACATTCAGTACTTC.

This clone was counted a few times. The chain recombines TRBV28 with TRBJ1-6, with a weak D call TRBD1 (5 bases). Germline lookup yields CDR1 MDHEN and CDR2 SYDVKM. Trimming shortened V by 2 bases and J by 9 bases, and 11 bases separated the two germline ends. The CDR3 sequence is 14 residues long. CDR3 sequence reads: CASSLGQGVSPLHF. The CDR3 coding sequence is TGTGCCAGCAGTTTAGGGCAGGGTGTTTCACCCCTCCACTTT.

The chain combines TRBV7-2 with TRBJ2-5; 11 nucleotides match TRBD2. The V gene end was trimmed by 4 bases and the J gene end by 5 bases; junction bases not matched to a gene: 6. CDR1 SGHTA and CDR2 FQGNSA come from the germline V gene. This CDR3 has 15 residues. The CDR3 here is CASSSQGLAGETQYF. The CDR3 nucleotides read TGTGCCAGCAGCTCTCAAGGACTAGCGGGCGAGACCCAGTACTTC.